This TCR beta chain was profiled in a study of cytomegalovirus exposure and HLA in healthy donors. The PCR employed 60 Vbeta primers together with 13 Jbeta primers. The assay was immunoSEQ multiplex PCR, and TCRdb's table has in-frame clones only and misses some. Of 150,000 to 200,000 clones in the sample, approximately 88% were seen once. Study conclusions and caveats: Sequencing artifact likely explains a cluster of highly shared sequence variants. For most TCR beta V segments, an earlier analysis put the productive rate at about 87% or about 30% of the time. Certain indistinguishable V segments, among them TRBV6-2 and TRBV6-3, were excluded.

The V and J ends lost 5 bases and 6 bases respectively, with 7 bases between them. CDR1 and CDR2 (germline): MNHEY, SMNVEV (reference sequence). CDR3 length: 11 residues. As concerns this clone: What it binds is unknown.

The chain combines TRBV27 with TRBJ1-1; maybe TRBD1 (6 bases). The clonotype was recovered from a boy aged 5-17 years in good health and CMV-seronegative. Sequences were obtained from PBMCs. The CDR3: CASSGGSEAFF. In DNA, the CDR3 is TGTGCCAGCAGTGGGGGCTCTGAAGCTTTCTTT.